The 5 T cell receptor beta chains below all came from one sample that was sequenced in a study of prognosis after radiotherapy for stage I lung cancer. Genomic DNA served as the source from which two-round multiplex PCR generated TCR beta CDR3 amplicons. It was primers specific to each TRBV and TRBJ gene that first-round PCR used. TCRdb recomputed calls from the multiplex PCR reads with MiXCR, one row per CDR3 protein. The table has approximately 25,000 distinct CDR3 sequences, around 38% seen once. Source: PBMCs, taken before or after stereotactic body radiation therapy (not recorded which). These receptor sequences come from a donor aged 50 or older with non-small cell lung cancer.

A few counts support this clonotype. Just one base apart from a much larger clone, this may be a read error. This chain uses TRBV20-1 with TRBJ2-7; 7 nucleotides agree with TRBD1. Trimming took 5 bases from V and 5 from J; bases not matched to a gene: 9. CDR3 length: 13 amino acids. CDR1 DFQATT and CDR2 SNEGSKA come from the germline V gene (reference sequence). The CDR3 DNA reads TGCAGTGCTTCCGGGACAGTGGTCCACGAGCAGTACTTC. This gives the protein CSASGTVVHEQYF.

Notes on this clonotype: A far more abundant clone sits one base away, making this likely a read error. The chain carries TRBV10-3 and TRBJ1-2; 7 bases map to TRBD1. There are 13 residues in the CDR3. The germline V gene encodes CDR1 ENHRY and CDR2 SYGVKD. V lost 8 bases, J lost 8 bases, and 11 bases stayed unmatched. CDR3 residues: CAIQTGVFEGYTF. The DNA for the CDR3 is TGTGCCATCCAAACAGGGGTTTTCGAGGGCTACACCTTC.

The rearrangement uses TRBV6-1 and TRBJ2-1, with D perhaps matching TRBD2 (6 bases). The V gene lost 7 bases and the J gene lost 8 bases, with 18 bases spanning the gap. This CDR3 has 14 amino acids. In germline, CDR1 is MNHNS, CDR2 SASEGT. CDR3 coding DNA: TGTGCCAGCAACTCGCGCGGGGCACACGATGAGCAGTTCTTC. Translation: CASNSRGAHDEQFF.

Ten or more counts support this clonotype. The DNA for the CDR3 is TGTGCCAGCAGTCCCGTCGGGACTAGTCGTGGGGGTTACAATGAGCAGTTCTTC. Its protein is CASSPVGTSRGGYNEQFF. The chain employs TRBV6-2 or TRBV6-3 and TRBJ2-1; 8 bases are shared with TRBD2. The ends lost 5 bases at V and 4 bases at J; junction bases unmatched: 16. The CDR3 runs 18 residues. Germline CDR1 MNHEY, CDR2 SVGEGT.

This clonotype occurred many times. The V gene is TRBV4-1, the J gene TRBJ2-3, with D perhaps matching TRBD2 (5 bases). Germline V CDR1 and CDR2: MGHRA, YSYEKL. The CDR3 is 14 amino acids. The ends were cut back, 4 bases at V and 0 bases at J, with 8 bases in the middle. The CDR3 here is CASSRPGSTDTQYF. CDR3 sequence (DNA): TGCGCCAGCAGCCGGCCGGGGAGCACAGATACGCAGTATTTT.